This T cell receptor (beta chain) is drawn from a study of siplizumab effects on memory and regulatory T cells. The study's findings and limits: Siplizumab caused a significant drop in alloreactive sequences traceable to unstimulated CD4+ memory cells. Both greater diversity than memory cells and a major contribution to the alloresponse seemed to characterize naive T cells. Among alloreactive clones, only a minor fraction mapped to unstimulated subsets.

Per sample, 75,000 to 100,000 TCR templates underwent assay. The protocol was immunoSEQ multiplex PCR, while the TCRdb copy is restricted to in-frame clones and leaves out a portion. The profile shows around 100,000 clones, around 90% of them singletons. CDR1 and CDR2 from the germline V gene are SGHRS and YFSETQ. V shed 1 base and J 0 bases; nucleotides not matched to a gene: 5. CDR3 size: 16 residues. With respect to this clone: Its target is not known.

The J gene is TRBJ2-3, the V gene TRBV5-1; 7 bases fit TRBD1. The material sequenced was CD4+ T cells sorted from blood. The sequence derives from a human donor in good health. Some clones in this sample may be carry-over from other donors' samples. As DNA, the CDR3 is TGCGCCAGCAGCTTGTCCGGGACAGCCAGCACAGATACGCAGTATTTT. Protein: CASSLSGTASTDTQYF.